The clone carrying this T cell receptor (beta chain) was seen once. These data originate in a study of blood T cell repertoires in COVID-19. The overall study: From T cells, B-cell-depleted T cells, or PBMCs came the material, which was cDNA or gDNA.

The method was immunoSEQ multiplex PCR; TCRdb's version includes in-frame clones alone and lacks a portion of them. The top ten hold 8% to 10% of the sample, which has fewer than 300,000 clones, about 89% seen once. The sequence was collected from a man in his forties who had recovered from COVID-19. Source material: PBMCs or T cells enriched from blood (not recorded which).

The CDR3 bases are TGTGCCAGCAGCCAAGTTCGGGGCAATGAGCAGTTCTTC. Amino acid sequence: CASSQVRGNEQFF. The chain carries TRBV14 and TRBJ2-1; the D gene is possibly TRBD2 (5 bases). The CDR3 is 13 residues long. V was trimmed by 1 base and J by 6 bases, leaving 7 bases between them. The germline gives CDR1 SGHDN, CDR2 FVKESK.